Shown below are 27 T cell receptor beta chains from a single sample sequenced in a study of blood T cells in healthy people across ages. It was with a sample-barcoded 5' primer and a J-beta primer mix that a second PCR of roughly 7 to 12 cycles was run. TCRdb re-called the 5' RACE reads through MiXCR, storing one row per CDR3 protein. The table records over a million distinct CDR3 sequences, approximately 43% of them present only once. Sequencing was carried out using blood. The origin of the receptors is a woman aged 18-30 years in good health.

The chain is built from TRBV4-1 and TRBJ2-5; D is perhaps TRBD1 or TRBD2 (6 bases each). The CDR3 length is 15 residues. V lost 0 bases, J lost 9 bases, and 17 bases lay in between. Germline CDR1 reads MGHRA; CDR2 reads YSYEKL. CDR3 region: CASSQDWPPGEAQYF. The DNA of the CDR3 is TGCGCCAGCAGCCAAGATTGGCCGCCAGGGGAGGCCCAGTACTTC.

In this sample, this clonotype turned up a few times. The chain uses TRBV11-2 and TRBJ1-2, with 7 bases lining up with TRBD1. Trimming took 2 bases from V and 11 from J; bases not matched to a gene: 11. The CDR3 contains 14 residues. CDR1 SGHAT and CDR2 FQNNGV come from the germline V gene. The CDR3: CASSLTINRQGYTF. In DNA, the CDR3 is TGTGCCAGCAGCTTAACCATTAACCGACAGGGATACACCTTC.

The gene calls are TRBV29-1 and TRBJ2-7, with 10 nucleotides matching TRBD2. V shed 4 bases and J 4 bases; nucleotides not matched to a gene: 7. This CDR3 has 14 residues. CDR1 and CDR2 (germline): SQVTM, ANQGSEA. The CDR3 coding sequence is TGCAGCGTTGTTGTTAGCGGGGGGATATACGAGCAGTACTTC. Translation: CSVVVSGGIYEQYF.

This clonotype was picked up many times. CDR3 DNA sequence: TGCGCCAGCAGCCAAGCTCAGGGCGCTTACGAGCAGTACTTC. Translating it yields CASSQAQGAYEQYF. This sequence joins TRBV4-3 and TRBJ2-7, with a possible D match to TRBD1 (5 bases). CDR1 and CDR2 from the germline V gene are LGHNA and YSLEER. The CDR3 length is 14 residues. Trimming stripped 1 base from V and 4 bases from J, with 11 bases between.

This clonotype has just a few counts. This chain links TRBV9 with TRBJ2-7; D is possibly TRBD1 (6 bases). The CDR3 spans 14 residues. The V end lost 5 bases, the J end lost 0 bases, and 12 bases lay between the germline ends. The germline V gene has CDR1 SGDLS and CDR2 YYNGEE. The CDR3: CASSTGHFSYEQYF. The CDR3 region has the DNA TGTGCCAGCAGTACGGGACACTTCTCCTACGAGCAGTACTTC.

The chain carries TRBV30 and TRBJ2-1; TRBD2 matches 10 bases. Germline V CDR1 and CDR2: GTSNPN, SVGIG (reference sequence). With 0 bases clipped from V and 2 bases from J, the junction kept 4 bases outside the gene matches. CDR3 size: 16 residues. The DNA for the CDR3 is TGTGCCTGGAGTGTAAGCGGGGGGGACCCCTACAATGAGCAGTTCTTC. This translates into CAWSVSGGDPYNEQFF.

The J gene is TRBJ1-2, the V gene TRBV6-5; 7 positions match TRBD1. With 5 bases clipped from V and 3 bases from J, the junction kept 9 bases outside the gene matches. Germline assignment: CDR1 MNHEY and CDR2 SVGAGI. This CDR3 has 15 residues. The CDR3 loop reads CASSAEGAQDYGYTF. The CDR3 DNA reads TGTGCCAGCAGTGCCGAGGGGGCGCAGGACTATGGCTACACCTTC.

This clonotype was seen a single time. The chain has TRBV7-2 and TRBJ1-5; D not resolved. This CDR3 contains 13 residues. Trimming removed 5 bases at V and 5 bases at J, with 10 bases between. Looked up from germline, CDR1 is SGHTA and CDR2 is FQGNSA. DNA for the CDR3: TGTGCCAGCAGCGTAGGCTTTGATCAGCCCCAGCATTTT. It specifies CASSVGFDQPQHF.

The chain is built from TRBV6-5 and TRBJ1-2; D gene unclear. Germline values: CDR1 MNHEY, CDR2 SVGAGI. The CDR3 is made up of 14 amino acids. Deletions cut 1 base from V and 1 base from J, with 7 bases between. Here the CDR3 reads CASSYYPGNYGYTF. The DNA for the CDR3 is TGTGCCAGCAGTTACTATCCGGGTAACTATGGCTACACCTTC.

This clonotype was picked up a small number of times. The rearrangement uses TRBV9 and TRBJ2-1; D gene uncertain. The V gene lost 3 bases and the J gene lost 7 bases, with 17 bases spanning the gap. CDR3 length equals 15 residues. CDR1 is SGDLS, CDR2 YYNGEE, per germline. CDR3 coding DNA: TGTGCCAGCAGCGGCAGACGGTCCTGGGGAAATGAGCAGTTCTTC. It translates to CASSGRRSWGNEQFF.

The CDR3 spells CASNTMTGLRQPQHF. In DNA form, the CDR3 reads TGTGCCAGCAATACCATGACAGGGCTAAGGCAGCCCCAGCATTTT. This chain joins TRBV28 and TRBJ1-5; 7 nucleotides align to TRBD1. Germline-derived CDR1 and CDR2 are MDHEN and SYDVKM. The CDR3 totals 15 residues. Trimming removed 7 bases from V and 7 bases from J; junction bases left unmatched: 13.

This clonotype was counted a few times. CDR3 bases: TGTGCCAGCTCACCCCGGGACAGGGGACATGAAAAACTGTTTTTT. Its translation: CASSPRDRGHEKLFF. The chain links TRBV18 to TRBJ1-4; 10 positions match TRBD1. Germline V gives CDR1 KGHSH, CDR2 LQKENI. V lost 3 bases to trimming and J lost 6 bases; unmatched junction nucleotides: 4. The CDR3 spans 15 residues.

This clonotype came up a few times. V gene TRBV12-3 or TRBV12-4 combines with J gene TRBJ2-7, with D perhaps TRBD1 or TRBD2 (5 bases each). This CDR3 comprises 13 residues. The V end was cut by 8 bases, the J end by 3 bases, with 14 bases between. The CDR3 sequence: CASAGKGIYEQYF. The DNA for the CDR3 is TGTGCCAGCGCCGGGAAGGGGATCTACGAGCAGTACTTC.

This chain joins TRBV12-3 or TRBV12-4 and TRBJ1-2; a possible D gene is TRBD1 (6 bases). The CDR3 sequence is 15 residues long. Deletions cut 5 bases from V and 4 bases from J, with 17 bases between. Here the CDR3 DNA reads TGTGCCAGCAGTCCTCGGACAGAACTAAGCTATGGCTACACCTTC. It translates to CASSPRTELSYGYTF.

This clonotype was counted between two and nine times. This chain links TRBV6-5 with TRBJ2-1; 10 bases are shared with TRBD1. The V gene end was trimmed by 5 bases and the J gene end by 12 bases; junction bases not matched to a gene: 10. The CDR3 sequence is 14 residues long. Germline V lookup: CDR1 MNHEY, CDR2 SVGAGI. The CDR3 DNA reads TGTGCCAGCAGTAGACAGGGGGCCGACTACAGGCAGTTCTTC. This encodes CASSRQGADYRQFF.

V and J are TRBV5-6 and TRBJ2-7; possibly TRBD1 for D (5 bases). This CDR3 contains 13 residues. V lost 3 bases and J lost 7, with 14 bases in between. The germline gives CDR1 SGHDT, CDR2 YYEEEE. In nucleotides, the CDR3 is TGTGCCAGCAGCTACCTACAGGTAAATGAGCAGTACTTC. Its translation: CASSYLQVNEQYF.

The chain recombines TRBV3-1 with TRBJ2-1; 8 bases agree with TRBD2. Germline lookup yields CDR1 LGHDT and CDR2 YNNKEL (reference sequence). The CDR3 is 17 residues long. The trim removed 4 bases at V and 7 bases at J, leaving 15 bases unmatched. CDR3 in DNA: TGTGCCAGCAGCCCTATTGACATAGCGGGAATTGTAAATGAGCAGTTCTTC. Translating gives CASSPIDIAGIVNEQFF.

The rearrangement uses TRBV20-1 and TRBJ2-3; D is undetermined. Trimming stripped 7 bases from V and 1 base from J, with 15 bases between. CDR1 is DFQATT and CDR2 is SNEGSKA in the germline V gene (reference sequence). This CDR3 has 14 residues. The CDR3 here is CSVSPPAGTDTQYF. The CDR3 nucleotides are TGCAGTGTTAGCCCCCCGGCAGGCACAGATACGCAGTATTTT.

This clonotype has just a few counts. The chain couples TRBV6-2 or TRBV6-3 to TRBJ1-2, with D possibly TRBD1 on 6 matching bases. This CDR3 is 16 amino acids long. CDR1 is MNHEY and CDR2 is SVGEGT in the germline V gene. The germline V and J ends were trimmed by 0 bases and 4 bases, with 15 bases remaining between them. The CDR3: CASSYSTGESGYGYTF. The DNA for the CDR3 is TGTGCCAGCAGTTACTCGACAGGCGAATCTGGCTATGGCTACACCTTC.

V and J are TRBV7-2 and TRBJ1-2; TRBD1 aligns across 11 bases. This CDR3 comprises 14 residues. With 4 bases clipped from V and 7 bases from J, the junction kept 5 bases outside the gene matches. Germline-derived CDR1 and CDR2 are SGHTA and FQGNSA. The CDR3 bases are TGTGCCAGCAGCTCCCGGACAGGGGGCGGTGGCTACACCTTC. This codes for CASSSRTGGGGYTF.

V usage is TRBV4-3 and J usage is TRBJ2-1, with 8 bases that match TRBD1. The germline V gene has CDR1 LGHNA and CDR2 YSLEER. The V gene end was trimmed by 2 bases and the J gene end by 11 bases; junction bases not matched to a gene: 5. The CDR3 has 13 amino acids. Here the CDR3 reads CASSQNQGAKQFF. CDR3 nucleotide sequence: TGCGCCAGCAGCCAAAACCAGGGGGCAAAGCAGTTCTTC.

The chain uses TRBV29-1 and TRBJ2-4, with 9 bases matching TRBD1. The J segment lost 8 bases and the V segment lost 4 bases, leaving 9 bases of the junction unmatched. CDR1 SQVTM and CDR2 ANQGSEA come from the germline V gene. The CDR3 runs 14 residues. CDR3 coding DNA: TGCAGCGTTGTTCGACAGGGGGTGCGGGACATTCAGTACTTC. It yields the protein CSVVRQGVRDIQYF.

The rearrangement uses TRBV6-6 and TRBJ2-7, with 8 bases identical to TRBD1. Germline V CDR1 and CDR2: MNHNY, SVGAGI (reference sequence). Trimming cost V 6 bases and J 0 bases; bases outside gene matches: 7. The CDR3 runs 15 residues. Written as DNA, the CDR3 is TGTGCCAGCAGAGACAGGGGACCAAGCTCCTACGAGCAGTACTTC. This translates into CASRDRGPSSYEQYF.

Concerning this clonotype: A read error may produce the germline difference seen at one junction end. The chain carries TRBV28 and TRBJ2-3; unclear D gene. Per germline, CDR1 MDHEN and CDR2 SYDVKM. The CDR3 is made up of 15 amino acids. The CDR3 region has the DNA TGTGTCAGCAGCAAGGAAGTAGGGAGCACAGATACGCAGTATTTT. Residues: CVSSKEVGSTDTQYF.

This clonotype was observed a few times. The chain uses TRBV29-1 and TRBJ2-7; D not resolved. The germline gives CDR1 SQVTM, CDR2 ANQGSEA. This CDR3 is built from 11 residues. Trimming took off 5 bases at V and 10 bases at J, with 15 bases between the two ends. The DNA of the CDR3 is TGCAGCGTTCCATACGGACCAGAACAGTACTTC. Residues: CSVPYGPEQYF.

V and J are TRBV30 and TRBJ2-1; weak D call: TRBD2 (6 bases). Germline lookup yields CDR1 GTSNPN and CDR2 SVGIG (reference sequence). V lost 1 base and J lost 13, with 20 bases in between. This CDR3 is built from 14 residues. In DNA form, the CDR3 reads TGTGCCTGGAGTGGCGGGACGGTCCAAGAGACACAGTTCTTC. Protein: CAWSGGTVQETQFF.

The rearrangement joins TRBV7-8 to TRBJ2-7; D gene unclear. The V end was cut by 5 bases, the J end by 0 bases, with 14 bases between. Germline values: CDR1 SGHVS, CDR2 FQNEAQ. This CDR3 spans 15 amino acids. CDR3 coding DNA: TGTGCCAGCAGCCTAGGTTACAGAAGCTCCTACGAGCAGTACTTC. Residues: CASSLGYRSSYEQYF.